This T cell receptor (beta chain) originates from a study of glioma-infiltrating T cells after dendritic cell vaccination. Germline V gives CDR1 SGHNT, CDR2 YENEEA. The germline V and J ends were trimmed by 6 bases and 0 bases, with 13 bases remaining between them. This CDR3 has 15 amino acids. Sequenced by immunoSEQ multiplex PCR; TCRdb stores in-frame clones only, minus some. The sample has roughly 80,000 clones; around 90% are singletons. The genes are TRBV11-3 and TRBJ2-3; D unclear. The receptor was isolated from a human donor with glioblastoma. The material sequenced was blood, taken before dendritic cell vaccination. The CDR3 loop is CASRSTGSSTDTQYF. The CDR3 nucleotides are TGTGCCAGCAGGTCGACTGGGTCTAGCACAGATACGCAGTATTTT. Drawing the rest from reference TRBV11-3 and TRBJ2-3, the complete variable domain is EAGVVQSPRYKIIEKKQPVAFWCNPISGHNTLYWYLQNLGQGPELLIRYENEEAVDDSQLPKDRFSAERLKGVDSTLKIQPAELGDSAVYLCASRSTGSSTDTQYFGPGTRLTVL.